The present T cell receptor beta chain was sequenced within a study of PD-1 blockade in mismatch repair-deficient tumors. Findings and caveats of the study: Tumor-resident clones, often undetectable pretreatment in blood, expanded then contracted after pembrolizumab.

CDR1 and CDR2 (germline): SEHNR, FQNEAQ (reference sequence). CDR3 length equals 13 residues. Trimming took off 4 bases at V and 4 bases at J, with 10 bases between the two ends. Comments on this clone: The target antigen is unknown.

Some clones are missing from TCRdb's copy, which holds only in-frame ones; the method was immunoSEQ multiplex PCR. This table has tens of thousands of clones, about 87% appearing once. This sequence was found in an adult with mismatch repair-deficient cancer. The V gene is TRBV7-9, the J gene TRBJ1-2; D remains ambiguous. The sample in question was peripheral blood, obtained 52 weeks after starting pembrolizumab. The CDR3 spells CASSSPQVYGYTF. CDR3 in DNA: TGTGCCAGCAGCTCCCCCCAGGTCTATGGCTACACCTTC.